This T cell receptor beta chain was captured by sequencing in a study of blood T cell repertoires in COVID-19. Study overall: Sources were T cells, B-cell-depleted T cells, or PBMCs; the material itself was cDNA or gDNA.

TCRdb keeps only in-frame clones here, not all; method: immunoSEQ multiplex PCR. The sample lists approximately 81,000 clones, almost 85% occurring once. CDR1 SEHNR and CDR2 FQNEAQ come from the germline V gene (reference sequence). V was clipped by 8 bases and J by 0 bases; unmatched bases: 7. The length of the CDR3 is 15 residues. This rearrangement joins TRBV7-9 to TRBJ2-1, with TRBD2 matching 7 bases. The sequencing input was peripheral blood. This clonotype was sampled from a human donor in a cohort sampled during active COVID-19. The CDR3 reads CASGDGGSSYNEQFF. In DNA, the CDR3 is TGTGCCAGCGGCGACGGGGGGAGCTCCTACAATGAGCAGTTCTTC.